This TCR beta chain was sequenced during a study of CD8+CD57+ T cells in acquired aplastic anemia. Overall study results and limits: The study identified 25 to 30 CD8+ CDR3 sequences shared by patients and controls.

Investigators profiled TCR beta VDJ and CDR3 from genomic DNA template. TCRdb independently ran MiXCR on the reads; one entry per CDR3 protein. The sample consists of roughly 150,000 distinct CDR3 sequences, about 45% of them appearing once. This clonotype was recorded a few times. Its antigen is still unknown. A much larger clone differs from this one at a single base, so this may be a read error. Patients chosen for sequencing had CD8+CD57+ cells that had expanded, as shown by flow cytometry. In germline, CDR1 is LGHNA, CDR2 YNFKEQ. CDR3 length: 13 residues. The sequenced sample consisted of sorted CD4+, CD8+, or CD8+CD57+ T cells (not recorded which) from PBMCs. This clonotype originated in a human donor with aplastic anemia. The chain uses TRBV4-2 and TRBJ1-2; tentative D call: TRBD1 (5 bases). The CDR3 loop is CAGSQDIGGGYTF. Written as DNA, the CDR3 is TGTGCCGGCAGCCAAGATATTGGGGGTGGCTACACCTTC.